This T cell receptor beta chain was documented in a study of cytomegalovirus exposure and HLA in healthy donors. Study conclusions and caveats: Evidence from a later analysis indicated that most CMV-associated TCR beta chains looked HLA-restricted. Productive status was seen about 90% or about 30% of the time for most TCR beta V segments in an earlier analysis.

Of note for this clone: Its antigen is not known.

This CDR3 contains 16 residues. Germline CDR1 and CDR2: MNHNY and SVGAGI (reference sequence). V lost 5 bases and J 3 bases, leaving 19 bases between the germline ends. With 60 Vbeta and 13 Jbeta primers, the PCR was carried out. Sequencing was performed with immunoSEQ multiplex PCR; in TCRdb, only in-frame clones are kept and a portion is missing. The table includes around 150,000 clones, approximately 78% detected once. This chain connects TRBV6-6 to TRBJ1-1; D gene uncertain. This receptor was taken from a woman aged 45-59 years in good health and CMV-seropositive. Sequencing was carried out using PBMCs. The CDR3 nucleotides are TGTGCCAGCAGTCCGACGTGGAGGGATCGGGACACTGAAGCTTTCTTT. Translation: CASSPTWRDRDTEAFF.